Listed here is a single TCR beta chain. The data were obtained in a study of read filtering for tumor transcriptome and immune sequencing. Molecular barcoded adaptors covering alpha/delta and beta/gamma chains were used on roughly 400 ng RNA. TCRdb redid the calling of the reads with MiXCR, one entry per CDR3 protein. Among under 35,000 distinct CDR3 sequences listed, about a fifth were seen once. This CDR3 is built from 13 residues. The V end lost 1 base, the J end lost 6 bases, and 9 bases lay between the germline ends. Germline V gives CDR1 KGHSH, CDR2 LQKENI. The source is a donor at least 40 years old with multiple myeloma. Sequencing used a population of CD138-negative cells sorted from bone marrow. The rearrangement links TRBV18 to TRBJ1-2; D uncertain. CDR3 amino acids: CASSPLDADGYTF. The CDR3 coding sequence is TGTGCCAGCTCACCACTGGACGCAGATGGCTACACCTTC.